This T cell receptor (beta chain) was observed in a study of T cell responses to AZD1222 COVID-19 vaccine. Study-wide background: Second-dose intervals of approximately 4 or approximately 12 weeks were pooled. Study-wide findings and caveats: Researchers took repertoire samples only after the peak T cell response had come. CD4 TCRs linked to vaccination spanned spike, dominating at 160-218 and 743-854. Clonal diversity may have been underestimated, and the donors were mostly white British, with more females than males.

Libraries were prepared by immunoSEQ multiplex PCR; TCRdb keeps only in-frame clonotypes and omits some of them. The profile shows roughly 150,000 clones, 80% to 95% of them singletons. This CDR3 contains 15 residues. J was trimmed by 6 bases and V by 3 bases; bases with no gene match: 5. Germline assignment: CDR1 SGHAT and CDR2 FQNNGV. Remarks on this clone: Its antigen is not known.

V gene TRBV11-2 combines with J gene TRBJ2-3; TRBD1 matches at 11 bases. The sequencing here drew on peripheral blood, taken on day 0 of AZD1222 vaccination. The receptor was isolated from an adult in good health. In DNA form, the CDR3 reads TGTGCCAGCAGCTTGGACCGGGACAGGGGGGATACGCAGTATTTT. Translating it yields CASSLDRDRGDTQYF.